This T cell receptor beta chain was retrieved from a study of beta chain features in type 1 diabetes. Study results and limitations: The naive, central memory and Treg TCRB repertoires showed an apparent similarity that was greater among patients than among healthy donors. PCR might preferentially amplify shorter templates, equally in patients and controls.

The CDR3 sequence is 15 residues long. V dropped 0 bases and J dropped 0 bases, with 9 bases sitting between them. Germline CDR1 SGHRS, CDR2 YFSETQ. Per donor, one heparinised blood draw averaged about 116 mL. Every bit of the isolated RNA underwent reverse transcription, so sequencing read expressed TCRB transcripts. Generated by immunoSEQ multiplex PCR, the TCRdb table keeps only in-frame clones and is missing some. The table includes about 620,000 clones, roughly 16% detected once. The sample holds a few counts of this clone. What it binds is not known. This sequence was found in a man in his late teens or twenties in good health. V gene TRBV5-1 combines with J gene TRBJ1-1, with unresolved D. The sequencing input was naive CD4+ T cells from blood. The DNA of the CDR3 is TGCGCCAGCAGCTTGGGTGGCAGCATGAACACTGAAGCTTTCTTT. It is translated as CASSLGGSMNTEAFF. Supplemented by reference TRBV5-1 and TRBJ1-1, the full variable domain reads KAGVTQTPRYLIKTRGQQVTLSCSPISGHRSVSWYQQTPGQGLQFLFEYFSETQRNKGNFPGRFSGRQFSNSRSEMNVSTLELGDSALYLCASSLGGSMNTEAFFGQGTRLTVV.